This entry concerns a single T cell receptor (beta chain). Antigen unknown. These data belong to a study of cytomegalovirus exposure and HLA in healthy donors. Overall study: Unique TCRs from HLA-typed donors, 80 million to 100 million of them, were held in an early data release.

Germline CDR1 and CDR2: PRHDT and FYEKMQ (reference sequence). J gave up 1 base and V 0 bases, and 9 bases lay outside the gene matches. The length of the CDR3 is 18 residues. Overall study findings and caveats: A later analysis by the authors found several of the most significant clusters apparently linked to common viral pathogens. The study reported that TCR beta sequences accurately predicted HLA-A and HLA-B alleles in most subjects.

The study ran its PCR with 60 Vbeta and 13 Jbeta primers. Profiled with immunoSEQ multiplex PCR; TCRdb holds only in-frame clones, not every one. Among approximately 150,000 clones listed, under 70% were seen once. This TCR was recovered from a woman aged 30 to 39 in good health and CMV-seropositive. The sequenced sample consisted of PBMCs. The V and J genes are TRBV13 and TRBJ1-5, with TRBD1 matching 7 bases. CDR3 region: CASSLGSEDRLSNQPQHF. The CDR3 bases are TGTGCCAGCAGCTTAGGGTCTGAGGACAGGCTCAGCAATCAGCCCCAGCATTTT.